This T cell receptor (beta chain) stems from a study of T-cell memory formation after mild COVID-19. Study-level background: TCR clustering was largely donor specific.

The CDR3 length is 17 residues. A 5'RACE reaction primed in the constant segment made cDNA libraries of TCR alpha and TCR beta, and these carried sample barcodes and UMIs. TCRdb re-derived calls from the 5' RACE reads in MiXCR, one entry per CDR3 protein. The repertoire holds hundreds of thousands of distinct CDR3 sequences, with about 20% as singletons. The chain couples TRBV21-1 to TRBJ1-1. TRBV21-1 is described as a pseudogene. The TCR sequence derives from an adult woman who had mild COVID-19 (a few samples of this study predate the infection). Cell type and time point are not known. Sequencing was done on a sample of PBMCs or a T cell subset sorted from them (not recorded which). The CDR3 bases are TGTGCCAGCAGCAAAGGTGGATCGGCAGTTGTGGACACTGAAGCTTTCTTT. Translated, it gives CASSKGGSAVVDTEAFF.